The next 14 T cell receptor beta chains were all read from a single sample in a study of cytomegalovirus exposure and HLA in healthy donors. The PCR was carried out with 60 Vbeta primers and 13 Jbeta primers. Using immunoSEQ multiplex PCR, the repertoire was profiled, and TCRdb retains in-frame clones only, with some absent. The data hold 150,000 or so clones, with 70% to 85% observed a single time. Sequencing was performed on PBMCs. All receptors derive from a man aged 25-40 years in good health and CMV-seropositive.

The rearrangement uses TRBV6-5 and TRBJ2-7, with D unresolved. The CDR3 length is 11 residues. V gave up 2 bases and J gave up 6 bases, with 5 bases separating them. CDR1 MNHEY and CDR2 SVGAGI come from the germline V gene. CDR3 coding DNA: TGTGCCAGCAGTTACGGAGTCGAGCAGTACTTC. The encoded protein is CASSYGVEQYF.

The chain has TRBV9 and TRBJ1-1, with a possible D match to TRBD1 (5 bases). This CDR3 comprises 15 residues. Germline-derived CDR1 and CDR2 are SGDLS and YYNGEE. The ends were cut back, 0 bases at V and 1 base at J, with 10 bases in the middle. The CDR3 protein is CASSVEQGGNTEAFF. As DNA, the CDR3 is TGTGCCAGCAGCGTAGAGCAGGGAGGGAACACTGAAGCTTTCTTT.

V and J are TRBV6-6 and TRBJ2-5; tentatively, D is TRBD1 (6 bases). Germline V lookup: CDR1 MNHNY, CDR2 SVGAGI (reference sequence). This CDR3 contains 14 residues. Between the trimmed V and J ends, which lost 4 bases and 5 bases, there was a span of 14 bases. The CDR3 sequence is CASSWGRGWETQYF. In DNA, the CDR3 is TGTGCCAGCAGTTGGGGCAGGGGCTGGGAGACCCAGTACTTC.

CDR3 DNA: TGTGCCAGCAGGCCACTAGCGGGAGGAGAGACCCAGTACTTC. This gives the protein CASRPLAGGETQYF. The rearrangement joins TRBV27 to TRBJ2-5; 12 bases are a match to TRBD2. The length of the CDR3 is 14 residues. The V gene end was trimmed by 6 bases and the J gene end by 4 bases; junction bases not matched to a gene: 3. CDR1 and CDR2 (germline): MNHEY, SMNVEV (reference sequence).

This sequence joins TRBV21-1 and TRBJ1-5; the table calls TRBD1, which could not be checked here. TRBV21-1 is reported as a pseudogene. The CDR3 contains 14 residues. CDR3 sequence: CASSKEQGDQPQHF. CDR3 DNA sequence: TGTGCCAGCAGCAAAGAGCAAGGGGATCAGCCCCAGCATTTT.

This CDR3 is CASSSGTLPSHEQYF. DNA of the CDR3: TGTGCCAGCAGCTCGGGGACTCTACCTTCCCACGAGCAGTACTTC. The chain has TRBV7-8 and TRBJ2-7, with D possibly being TRBD2 (6 bases). Per the germline V gene, CDR1 is SGHVS and CDR2 is FQNEAQ. This CDR3 is built from 15 residues. Trimming removed 4 bases from V and 5 bases from J, with 18 bases in between.

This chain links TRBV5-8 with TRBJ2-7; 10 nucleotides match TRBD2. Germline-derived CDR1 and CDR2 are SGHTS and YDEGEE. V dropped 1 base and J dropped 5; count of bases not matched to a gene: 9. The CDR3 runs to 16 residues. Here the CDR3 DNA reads TGTGCCAGCAGCTTGCAGGGACTAGCGAGGAGAAACGAGCAGTACTTC. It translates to CASSLQGLARRNEQYF.

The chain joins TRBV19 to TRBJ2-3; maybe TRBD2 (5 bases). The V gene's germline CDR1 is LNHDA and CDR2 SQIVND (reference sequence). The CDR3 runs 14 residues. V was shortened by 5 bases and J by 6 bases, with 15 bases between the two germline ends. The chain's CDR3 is CASSPRTWQDTQYF. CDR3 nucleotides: TGTGCCAGTAGTCCCCGGACTTGGCAGGATACGCAGTATTTT.

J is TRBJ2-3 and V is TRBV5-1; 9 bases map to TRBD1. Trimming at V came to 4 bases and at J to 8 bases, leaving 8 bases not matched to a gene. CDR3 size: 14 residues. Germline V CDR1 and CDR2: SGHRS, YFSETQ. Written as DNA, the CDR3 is TGCGCCAGCAGCGTAGGGACAGGGTGGGGTACGCAGTATTTT. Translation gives CASSVGTGWGTQYF.

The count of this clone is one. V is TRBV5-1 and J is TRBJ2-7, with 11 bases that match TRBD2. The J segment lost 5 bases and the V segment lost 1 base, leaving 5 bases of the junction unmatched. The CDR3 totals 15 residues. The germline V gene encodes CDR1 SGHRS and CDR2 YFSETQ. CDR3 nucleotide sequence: TGCGCCAGCAGCTTGCGGGGGACTAGCGGAGACGAGCAGTACTTC. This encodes CASSLRGTSGDEQYF.

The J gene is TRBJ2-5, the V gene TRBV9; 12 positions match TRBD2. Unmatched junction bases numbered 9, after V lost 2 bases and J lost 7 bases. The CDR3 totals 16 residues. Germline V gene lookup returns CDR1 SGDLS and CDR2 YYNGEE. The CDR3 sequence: CASSVTSSGGGGTQYF. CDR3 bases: TGTGCCAGCAGCGTCACCTCTAGCGGGGGGGGCGGGACCCAGTACTTC.

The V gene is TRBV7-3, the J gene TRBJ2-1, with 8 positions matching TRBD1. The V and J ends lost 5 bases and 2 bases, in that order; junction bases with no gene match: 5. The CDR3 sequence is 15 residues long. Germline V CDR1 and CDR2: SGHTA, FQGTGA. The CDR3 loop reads CASSTGQGAYNEQFF. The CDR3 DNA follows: TGTGCCAGCAGCACCGGACAGGGAGCCTACAATGAGCAGTTCTTC.

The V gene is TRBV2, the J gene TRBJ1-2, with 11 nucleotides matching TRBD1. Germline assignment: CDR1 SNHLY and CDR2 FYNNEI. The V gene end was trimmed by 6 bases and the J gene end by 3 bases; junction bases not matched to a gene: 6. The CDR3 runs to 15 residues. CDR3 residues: CASSGQGAPDYGYTF. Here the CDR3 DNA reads TGTGCCAGCAGCGGACAGGGGGCGCCGGACTATGGCTACACCTTC.

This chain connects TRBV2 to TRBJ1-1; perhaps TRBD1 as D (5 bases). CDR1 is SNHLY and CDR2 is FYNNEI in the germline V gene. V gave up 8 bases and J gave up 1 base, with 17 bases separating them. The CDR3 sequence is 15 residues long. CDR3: CASCRGGWGNTEAFF. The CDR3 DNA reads TGTGCCAGCTGCCGGGGGGGGTGGGGGAACACTGAAGCTTTCTTT.